The clone carrying this T cell receptor beta chain was seen only a few times. This sample was included in a study of blood T cell repertoires in COVID-19. Study information: Specimens from acute and convalescent COVID-19 originated in the United States, Italy and Spain. The analysed material was cDNA or gDNA that came from T cells, B-cell-depleted T cells, or PBMCs.

Per germline, CDR1 MNHEY and CDR2 SMNVEV (reference sequence). J gave up 6 bases and V 6 bases, and 8 bases lay outside the gene matches. This CDR3 contains 14 residues. As processed by the authors: Nucleated cell number was recorded as an estimate derived from reference gene primer amplification. The data were produced by immunoSEQ multiplex PCR, yet TCRdb's version contains in-frame clones alone and is incomplete. The V and J calls and clone size were taken over from that table, and D and trimming were inferred from the DNA. Seen here are about 140,000 clones, 81% observed once, and the top ten hold over 8%.

Sequenced input: peripheral blood. The chain joins TRBV27 to TRBJ2-1, with 7 bases that match TRBD2. The receptor comes from a human donor in a cohort sampled during active COVID-19. The CDR3 nucleotides read TGTGCCAGCAGCGCCGGTTGGGGGGGCAATGAGCAGTTCTTC. Amino acid sequence: CASSAGWGGNEQFF.